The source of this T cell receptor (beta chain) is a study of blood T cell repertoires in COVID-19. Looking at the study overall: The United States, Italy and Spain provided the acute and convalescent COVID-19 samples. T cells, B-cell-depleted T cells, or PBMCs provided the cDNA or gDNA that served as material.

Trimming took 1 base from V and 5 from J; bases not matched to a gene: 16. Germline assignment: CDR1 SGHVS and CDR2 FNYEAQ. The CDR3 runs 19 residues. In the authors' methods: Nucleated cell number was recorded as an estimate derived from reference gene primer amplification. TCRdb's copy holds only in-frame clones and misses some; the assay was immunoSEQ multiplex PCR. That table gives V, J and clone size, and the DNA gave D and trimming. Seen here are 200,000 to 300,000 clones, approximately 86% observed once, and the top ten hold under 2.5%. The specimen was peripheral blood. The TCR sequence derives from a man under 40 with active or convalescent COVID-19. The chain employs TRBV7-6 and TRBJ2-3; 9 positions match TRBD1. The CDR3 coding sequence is TGTGCCAGCAGCTTAGTCGCTACCGGGACAGGGAGTTGGCAAGATACGCAGTATTTT. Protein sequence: CASSLVATGTGSWQDTQYF.